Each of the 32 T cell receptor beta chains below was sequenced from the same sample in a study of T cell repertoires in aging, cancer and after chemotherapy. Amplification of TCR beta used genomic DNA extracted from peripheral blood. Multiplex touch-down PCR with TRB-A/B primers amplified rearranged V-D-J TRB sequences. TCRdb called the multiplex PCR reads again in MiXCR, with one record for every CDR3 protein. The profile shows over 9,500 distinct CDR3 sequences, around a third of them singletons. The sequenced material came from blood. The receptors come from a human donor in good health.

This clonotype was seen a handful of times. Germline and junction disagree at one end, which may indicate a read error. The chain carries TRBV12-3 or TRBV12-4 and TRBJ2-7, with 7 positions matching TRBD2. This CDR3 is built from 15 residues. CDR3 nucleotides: TGTGCCAGCAGTCCCGGGGGAGGGGATATTTACGAGCAGTACTTT. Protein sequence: CASSPGGGDIYEQYF.

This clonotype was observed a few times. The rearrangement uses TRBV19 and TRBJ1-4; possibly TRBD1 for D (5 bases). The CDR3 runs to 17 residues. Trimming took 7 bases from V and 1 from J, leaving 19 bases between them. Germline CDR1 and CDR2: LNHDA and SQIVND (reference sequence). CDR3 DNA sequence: TGTGCCAGTAACCCCTGGGCAGGGCGGGGAACTAATGAAAAACTGTTTTTT. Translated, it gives CASNPWAGRGTNEKLFF.

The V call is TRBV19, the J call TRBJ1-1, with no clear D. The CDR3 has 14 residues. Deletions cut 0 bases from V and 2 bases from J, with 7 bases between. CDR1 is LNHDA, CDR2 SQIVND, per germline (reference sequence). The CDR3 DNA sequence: TGTGCCAGTAGTATAGATGCGGTAAACACTGAAGCTTTCTTT. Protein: CASSIDAVNTEAFF.

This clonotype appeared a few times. CDR3 region: CASSPTTGGSETQYF. The CDR3 DNA follows: TGTGCCAGCTCACCCACCACGGGGGGGTCAGAGACCCAGTACTTC. The rearrangement joins TRBV18 to TRBJ2-5; TRBD2 agrees at 8 bases. Germline-derived CDR1 and CDR2 are KGHSH and LQKENI. The CDR3 loop spans 15 amino acids. V was pared by 3 bases and J by 4 bases, with 7 bases of the junction left unmatched.

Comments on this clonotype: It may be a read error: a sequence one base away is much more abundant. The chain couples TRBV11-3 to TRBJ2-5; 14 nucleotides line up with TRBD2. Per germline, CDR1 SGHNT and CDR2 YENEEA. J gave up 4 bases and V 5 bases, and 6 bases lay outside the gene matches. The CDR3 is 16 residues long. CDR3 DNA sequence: TGTGCCAGCAGCACCCACGGACTAGCGGGGGGAGAGACCCAGTACTTC. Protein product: CASSTHGLAGGETQYF. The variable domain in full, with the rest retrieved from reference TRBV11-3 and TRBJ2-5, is EAGVVQSPRYKIIEKKQPVAFWCNPISGHNTLYWYLQNLGQGPELLIRYENEEAVDDSQLPKDRFSAERLKGVDSTLKIQPAELGDSAVYLCASSTHGLAGGETQYFGPGTRLLVL.

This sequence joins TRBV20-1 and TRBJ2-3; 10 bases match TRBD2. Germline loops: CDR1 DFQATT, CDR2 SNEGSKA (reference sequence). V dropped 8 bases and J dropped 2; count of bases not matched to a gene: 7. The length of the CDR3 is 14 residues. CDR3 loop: CSSSGTSVTDTQYF. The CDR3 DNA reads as TGCAGTTCATCCGGGACTAGCGTCACAGATACGCAGTATTTT.

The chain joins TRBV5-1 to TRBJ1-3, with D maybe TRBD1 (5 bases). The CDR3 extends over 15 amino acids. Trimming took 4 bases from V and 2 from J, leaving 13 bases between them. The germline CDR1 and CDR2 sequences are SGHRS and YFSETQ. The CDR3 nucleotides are TGCGCCAGCAGCGCCCAACAGGTGGCTGGAAACACCATATATTTT. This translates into CASSAQQVAGNTIYF.

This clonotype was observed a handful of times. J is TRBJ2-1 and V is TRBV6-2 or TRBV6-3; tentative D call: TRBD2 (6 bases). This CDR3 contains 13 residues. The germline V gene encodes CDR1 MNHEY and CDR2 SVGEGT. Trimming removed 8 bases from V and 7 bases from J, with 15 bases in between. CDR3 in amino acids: CASGGYTRNEQFF. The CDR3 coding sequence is TGTGCCAGCGGGGGGTATACTCGGAATGAGCAGTTCTTC.

CDR3 loop: CASSLGGTVSTDTQYF. CDR3 nucleotides: TGCGCCAGCAGCTTGGGGGGGACGGTTAGCACAGATACGCAGTATTTT. The gene calls are TRBV5-1 and TRBJ2-3; possibly TRBD1 or TRBD2 for D (5 bases each). The CDR3 has 16 amino acids. V was clipped by 0 bases and J by 0 bases, with 11 bases between them. In germline, CDR1 is SGHRS, CDR2 YFSETQ.

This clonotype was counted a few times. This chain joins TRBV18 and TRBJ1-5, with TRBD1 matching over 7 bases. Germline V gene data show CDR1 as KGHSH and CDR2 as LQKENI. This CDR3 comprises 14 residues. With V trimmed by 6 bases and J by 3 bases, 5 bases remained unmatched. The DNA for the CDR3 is TGTGCCAGCTCGCCGACAGGGAACAATCAGCCCCAGCATTTT. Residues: CASSPTGNNQPQHF.

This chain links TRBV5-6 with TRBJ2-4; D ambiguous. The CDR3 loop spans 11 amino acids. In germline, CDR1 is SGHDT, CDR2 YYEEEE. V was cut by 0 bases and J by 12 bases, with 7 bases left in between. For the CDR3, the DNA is TGTGCCAGCAGCTTGGGACACGCTCAGTACTTC. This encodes CASSLGHAQYF.

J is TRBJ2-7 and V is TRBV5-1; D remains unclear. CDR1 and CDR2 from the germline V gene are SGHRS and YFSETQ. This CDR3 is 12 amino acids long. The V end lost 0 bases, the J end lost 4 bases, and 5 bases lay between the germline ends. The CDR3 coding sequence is TGCGCCAGCAGCTTGGACTTTTACGAGCAGTACTTC. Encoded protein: CASSLDFYEQYF. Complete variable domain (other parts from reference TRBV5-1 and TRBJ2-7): KAGVTQTPRYLIKTRGQQVTLSCSPISGHRSVSWYQQTPGQGLQFLFEYFSETQRNKGNFPGRFSGRQFSNSRSEMNVSTLELGDSALYLCASSLDFYEQYFGPGTRLTVT.

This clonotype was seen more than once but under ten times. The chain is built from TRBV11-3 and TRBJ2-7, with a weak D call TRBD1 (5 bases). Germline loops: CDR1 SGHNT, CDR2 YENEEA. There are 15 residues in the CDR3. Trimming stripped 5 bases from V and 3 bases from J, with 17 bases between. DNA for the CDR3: TGTGCCAGCAGCCCCCTCTGGCAGGGCCTCTACGAGCAGTACTTC. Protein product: CASSPLWQGLYEQYF. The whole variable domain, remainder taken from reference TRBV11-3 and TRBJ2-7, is EAGVVQSPRYKIIEKKQPVAFWCNPISGHNTLYWYLQNLGQGPELLIRYENEEAVDDSQLPKDRFSAERLKGVDSTLKIQPAELGDSAVYLCASSPLWQGLYEQYFGPGTRLTVT.

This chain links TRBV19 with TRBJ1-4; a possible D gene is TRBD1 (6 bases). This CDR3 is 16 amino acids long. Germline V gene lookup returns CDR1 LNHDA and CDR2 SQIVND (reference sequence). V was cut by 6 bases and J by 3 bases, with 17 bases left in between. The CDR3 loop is CASSESGGHPNEKLFF. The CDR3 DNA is TGTGCCAGTAGCGAGTCGGGGGGCCACCCTAATGAAAAACTGTTTTTT. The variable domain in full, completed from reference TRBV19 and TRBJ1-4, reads DGGITQSPKYLFRKEGQNVTLSCEQNLNHDAMYWYRQDPGQGLRLIYYSQIVNDFQKGDIAEGYSVSREKKESFPLTVTSAQKNPTAFYLCASSESGGHPNEKLFFGSGTQLSVL.

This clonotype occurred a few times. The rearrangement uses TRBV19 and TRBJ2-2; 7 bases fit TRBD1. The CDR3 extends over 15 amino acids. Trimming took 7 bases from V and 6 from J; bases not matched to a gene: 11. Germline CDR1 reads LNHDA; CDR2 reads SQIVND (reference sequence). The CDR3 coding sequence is TGTGCCAGTACCTCCAGGGGGAAGGTCGCCGGGGAGCTGTTTTTT. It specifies CASTSRGKVAGELFF.

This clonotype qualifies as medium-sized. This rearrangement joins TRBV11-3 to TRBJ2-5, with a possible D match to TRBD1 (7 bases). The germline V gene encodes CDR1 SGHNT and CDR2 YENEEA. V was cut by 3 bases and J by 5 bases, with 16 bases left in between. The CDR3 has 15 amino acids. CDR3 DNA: TGTGCCAGCAGCTTGGAGGGACAGTACGAGGAGACCCAGTACTTC. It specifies CASSLEGQYEETQYF.

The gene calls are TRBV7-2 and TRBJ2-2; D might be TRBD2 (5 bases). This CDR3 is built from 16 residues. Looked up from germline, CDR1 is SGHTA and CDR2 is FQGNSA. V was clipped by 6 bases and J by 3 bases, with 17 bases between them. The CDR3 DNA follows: TGTGCCAGCAGGCCTCGGGCCCTGCGGGACACCGGGGAGCTGTTTTTT. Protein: CASRPRALRDTGELFF.

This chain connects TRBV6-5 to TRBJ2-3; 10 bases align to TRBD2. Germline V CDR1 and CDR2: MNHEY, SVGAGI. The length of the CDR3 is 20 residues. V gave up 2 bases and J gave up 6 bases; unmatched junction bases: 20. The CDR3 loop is CASSYGSNSGRHTGSDTQYF. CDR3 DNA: TGTGCCAGCAGTTACGGATCGAATAGCGGGAGGCACACAGGTTCTGATACGCAGTATTTT.

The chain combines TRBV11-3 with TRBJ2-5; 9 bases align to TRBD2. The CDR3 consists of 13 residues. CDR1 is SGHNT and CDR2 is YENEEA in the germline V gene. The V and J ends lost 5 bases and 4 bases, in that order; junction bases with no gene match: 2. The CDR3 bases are TGTGCCAGCAGCCCGGGACTAGCAGAGACCCAGTACTTC. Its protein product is CASSPGLAETQYF.

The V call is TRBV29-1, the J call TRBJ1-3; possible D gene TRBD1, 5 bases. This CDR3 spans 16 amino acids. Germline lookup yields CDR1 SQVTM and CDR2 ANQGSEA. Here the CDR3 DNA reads TGCAGTTTTAGGACCTCTGGCAGGGAGGGTGGAAACACCATATATTTT. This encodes CSFRTSGREGGNTIYF.

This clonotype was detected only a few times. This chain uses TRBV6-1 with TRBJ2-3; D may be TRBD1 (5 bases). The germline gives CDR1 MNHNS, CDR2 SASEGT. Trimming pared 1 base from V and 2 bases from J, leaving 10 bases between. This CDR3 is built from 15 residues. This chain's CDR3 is CASSEVSRVTDTQYF. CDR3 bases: TGTGCCAGCAGTGAAGTGTCCAGGGTCACAGATACGCAGTATTTT.

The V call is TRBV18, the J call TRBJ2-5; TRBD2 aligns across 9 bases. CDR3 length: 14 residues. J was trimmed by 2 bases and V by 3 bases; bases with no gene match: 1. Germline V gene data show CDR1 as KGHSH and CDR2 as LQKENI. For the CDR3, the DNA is TGTGCCAGCTCACCGAGCGGGGGGCAAGAGACCCAGTACTTC. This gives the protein CASSPSGGQETQYF. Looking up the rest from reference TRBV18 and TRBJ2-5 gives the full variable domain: NAGVMQNPRHLVRRRGQEARLRCSPMKGHSHVYWYRQLPEEGLKFMVYLQKENIIDESGMPKERFSAEFPKEGPSILRIQQVVRGDSAAYFCASSPSGGQETQYFGPGTRLLVL.

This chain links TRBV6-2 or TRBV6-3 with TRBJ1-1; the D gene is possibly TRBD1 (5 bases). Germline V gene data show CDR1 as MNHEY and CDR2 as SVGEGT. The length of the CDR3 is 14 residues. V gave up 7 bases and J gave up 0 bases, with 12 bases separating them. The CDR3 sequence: CASTRDGMNTEAFF. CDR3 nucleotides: TGTGCCAGCACTCGGGACGGCATGAACACTGAAGCTTTCTTT.

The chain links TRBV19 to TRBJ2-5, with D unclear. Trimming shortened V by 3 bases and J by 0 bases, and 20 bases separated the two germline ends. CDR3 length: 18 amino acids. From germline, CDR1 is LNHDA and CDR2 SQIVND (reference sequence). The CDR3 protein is CASSIGGGSRLNQETQYF. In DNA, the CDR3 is TGTGCCAGTAGTATCGGCGGTGGTTCGCGCCTTAACCAAGAGACCCAGTACTTC.

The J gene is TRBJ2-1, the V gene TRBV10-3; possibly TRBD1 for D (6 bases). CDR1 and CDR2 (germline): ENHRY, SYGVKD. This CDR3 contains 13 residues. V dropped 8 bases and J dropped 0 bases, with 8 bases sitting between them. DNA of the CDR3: TGTGCCATCCGACAGGTCTCCTACAATGAGCAGTTCTTC. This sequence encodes CAIRQVSYNEQFF.

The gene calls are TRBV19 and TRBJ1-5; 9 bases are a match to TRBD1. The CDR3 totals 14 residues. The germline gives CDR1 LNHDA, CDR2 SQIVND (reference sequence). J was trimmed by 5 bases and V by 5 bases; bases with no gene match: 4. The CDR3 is CASSFTGGYQPQHF. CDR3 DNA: TGTGCCAGTAGTTTCACAGGGGGCTATCAGCCCCAGCATTTT.

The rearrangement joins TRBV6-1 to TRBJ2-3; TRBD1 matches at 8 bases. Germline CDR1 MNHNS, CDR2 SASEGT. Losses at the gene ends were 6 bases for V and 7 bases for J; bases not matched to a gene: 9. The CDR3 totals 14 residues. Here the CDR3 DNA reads TGTGCCAGCAGCCGACAGGGGCCCATGTATACGCAGTATTTT. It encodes CASSRQGPMYTQYF.

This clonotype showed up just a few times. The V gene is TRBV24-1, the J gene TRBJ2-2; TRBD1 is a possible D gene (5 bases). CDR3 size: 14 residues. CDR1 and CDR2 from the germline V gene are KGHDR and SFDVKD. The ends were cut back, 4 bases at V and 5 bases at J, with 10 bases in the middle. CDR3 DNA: TGTGCCACCAGTGACCCCAGACAGACCGGGGAGCTGTTTTTT. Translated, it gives CATSDPRQTGELFF.

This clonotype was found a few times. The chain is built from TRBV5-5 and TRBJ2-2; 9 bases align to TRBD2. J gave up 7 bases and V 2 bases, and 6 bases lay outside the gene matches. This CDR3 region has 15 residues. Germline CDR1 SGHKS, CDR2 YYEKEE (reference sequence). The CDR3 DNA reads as TGTGCCAGCAGCTTAAATTTAGCGGGAGTCGGGGAGCTGTTTTTT. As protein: CASSLNLAGVGELFF. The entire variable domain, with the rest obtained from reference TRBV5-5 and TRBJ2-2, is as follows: DAGVTQSPTHLIKTRGQQVTLRCSPISGHKSVSWYQQVLGQGPQFIFQYYEKEERGRGNFPDRFSARQFPNYSSELNVNALLLGDSALYLCASSLNLAGVGELFFGEGSRLTVL.

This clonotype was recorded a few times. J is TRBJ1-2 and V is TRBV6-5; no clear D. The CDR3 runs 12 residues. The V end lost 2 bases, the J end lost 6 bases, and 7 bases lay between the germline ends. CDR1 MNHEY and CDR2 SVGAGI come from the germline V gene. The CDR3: CASSYRANGYTF. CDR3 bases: TGTGCCAGCAGTTACAGGGCGAATGGCTACACCTTC.

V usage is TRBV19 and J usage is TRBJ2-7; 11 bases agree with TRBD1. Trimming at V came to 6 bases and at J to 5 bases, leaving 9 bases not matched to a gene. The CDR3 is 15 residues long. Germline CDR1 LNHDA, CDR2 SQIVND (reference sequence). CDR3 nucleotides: TGTGCCAGTAGGGGTCGGACAGGGGGCACGGACGAGCAGTACTTC. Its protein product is CASRGRTGGTDEQYF.

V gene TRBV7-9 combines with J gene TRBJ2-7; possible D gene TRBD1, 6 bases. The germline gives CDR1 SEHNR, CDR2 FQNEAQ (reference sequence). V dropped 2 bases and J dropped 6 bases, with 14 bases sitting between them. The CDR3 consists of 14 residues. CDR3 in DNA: TGTGCCAGCAGCTTACTAGGTCAGGGGCGCGAGCAGTACTTC. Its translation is CASSLLGQGREQYF.